The T cell receptor (beta chain) described here comes from a study of identifying expanded T cells in peripheral blood. General study points: Approximately two-week clone count variance significantly increased as total template count grew. Technical replicates showed around 1.2 changed clones; two weeks around 15; four weeks 19.

No infections or other immune events were documented during collection. V lost 1 base, J lost 11 bases, and 18 bases lay in between. Germline V CDR1 and CDR2: SGHRS, YFSETQ. The CDR3 is made up of 14 amino acids. A remark on this clone: Its antigen is not identified.

Libraries were prepared by immunoSEQ multiplex PCR; TCRdb keeps only in-frame clonotypes and omits some of them. The table includes about 110,000 clones, 88% detected once. The clonotype originates from a person between 18 and 75 years old in good health. V gene TRBV5-1 combines with J gene TRBJ1-1, with D maybe TRBD1 (6 bases). The sequenced sample consisted of blood. The CDR3 DNA reads TGCGCCAGCAGCTTGAATCGTGTGACAGGTTCGGCTTTCTTT. Translating gives CASSLNRVTGSAFF.